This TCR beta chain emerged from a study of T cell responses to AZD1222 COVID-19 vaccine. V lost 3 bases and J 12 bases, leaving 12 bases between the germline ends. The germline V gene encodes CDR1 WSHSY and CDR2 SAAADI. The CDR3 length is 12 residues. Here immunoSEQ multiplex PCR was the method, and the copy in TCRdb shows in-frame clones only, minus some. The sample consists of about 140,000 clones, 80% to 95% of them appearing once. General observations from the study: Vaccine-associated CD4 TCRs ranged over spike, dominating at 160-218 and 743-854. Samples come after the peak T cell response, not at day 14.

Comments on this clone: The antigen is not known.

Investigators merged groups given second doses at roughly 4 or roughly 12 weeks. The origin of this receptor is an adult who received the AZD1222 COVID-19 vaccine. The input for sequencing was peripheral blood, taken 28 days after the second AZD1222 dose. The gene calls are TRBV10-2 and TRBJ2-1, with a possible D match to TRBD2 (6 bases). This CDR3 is CASSESRELQFF. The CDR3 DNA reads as TGCGCCAGCAGTGAATCGCGGGAATTGCAGTTCTTC.